A selection of T cell receptor beta chains follows, all from one sample in a study of blood T cell repertoires in COVID-19. TCRdb's copy holds only in-frame clones and misses some; the assay was immunoSEQ multiplex PCR. The sample has under 80,000 clones; about 89% are singletons. Sequencing was carried out using peripheral blood. These receptors were collected from a man between 65 and 85 years old with active or convalescent COVID-19. Each CDR3 is given with its conserved first and last residue. D genes are given only for firm matches. Rows may omit the clone size; those that give it use once, few, many or a size class.

D gene: -; J gene: TRBJ1-1; clone size: -; CDR3 length: 16; V gene: TRBV30; CDR3 protein: CAWIPPGRSANTEAFF; CDR3 DNA: TGTGCCTGGATACCACCCGGGAGGTCCGCGAACACTGAAGCTTTCTTT
D gene: TRBD2; J gene: TRBJ2-7; clone size: -; CDR3 length: 18; V gene: TRBV4-1; CDR3 protein: CASSQGSNPSGRSYEQYF; CDR3 DNA: TGCGCCAGCAGCCAAGGATCTAACCCTAGCGGGAGGTCCTACGAGCAGTACTTC
D gene: -; J gene: TRBJ2-6; clone size: -; CDR3 length: 14; V gene: TRBV27; CDR3 protein: CASSRTTGANVLTF; CDR3 DNA: TGTGCCAGCAGTCGCACAACTGGGGCCAACGTCCTGACTTTC
D gene: -; J gene: TRBJ2-3; clone size: -; CDR3 length: 14; V gene: TRBV9; CDR3 protein: CASSVGPGEDTQYF; CDR3 DNA: TGTGCCAGCAGCGTAGGTCCGGGAGAAGATACGCAGTATTTT
D gene: -; J gene: TRBJ1-2; clone size: -; CDR3 length: 14; V gene: TRBV28; CDR3 protein: CASSSGQNTHGYTF; CDR3 DNA: TGTGCCAGCAGTTCGGGACAAAATACGCATGGCTACACCTTC
D gene: -; J gene: TRBJ1-5; clone size: -; CDR3 length: 16; V gene: TRBV19; CDR3 protein: CASTRGAADGNQPQHF; CDR3 DNA: TGTGCCAGTACCCGGGGTGCCGCTGATGGCAATCAGCCCCAGCATTTT
D gene: TRBD1; J gene: TRBJ2-4; clone size: -; CDR3 length: 18; V gene: TRBV4-3; CDR3 protein: CASSQEVGQGPAKNIQYF; CDR3 DNA: TGCGCCAGCAGCCAGGAAGTCGGACAGGGGCCGGCCAAAAACATTCAGTACTTC
D gene: -; J gene: TRBJ1-1; clone size: -; CDR3 length: 13; V gene: TRBV5-8; CDR3 protein: CASRRTLNTEAFF; CDR3 DNA: TGTGCCAGCAGGCGGACATTGAACACTGAAGCTTTCTTT
D gene: TRBD1; J gene: TRBJ2-1; clone size: -; CDR3 length: 16; V gene: TRBV11-2; CDR3 protein: CASSFWETGDGNEQFF; CDR3 DNA: TGTGCCAGCAGCTTTTGGGAGACAGGGGATGGAAATGAGCAGTTCTTC
D gene: -; J gene: TRBJ2-5; clone size: -; CDR3 length: 12; V gene: TRBV14; CDR3 protein: CASSQVSQTQYF; CDR3 DNA: TGTGCCAGCAGCCAAGTCTCCCAGACCCAGTACTTC
D gene: -; J gene: TRBJ2-2; clone size: -; CDR3 length: 12; V gene: TRBV6-6; CDR3 protein: CASTRITGELFF; CDR3 DNA: TGTGCCAGCACCAGGATCACCGGGGAGCTGTTTTTT
D gene: -; J gene: TRBJ1-4; clone size: -; CDR3 length: 13; V gene: TRBV24-1; CDR3 protein: CATSDLTDEKLFF; CDR3 DNA: TGTGCCACCAGTGATTTGACAGATGAAAAACTGTTTTTT
D gene: -; J gene: TRBJ2-1; clone size: -; CDR3 length: 15; V gene: TRBV19; CDR3 protein: CASSIDFRGAVGQFF; CDR3 DNA: TGTGCCAGTAGTATAGATTTTCGTGGGGCGGTGGGGCAGTTCTTC
D gene: -; J gene: TRBJ2-3; clone size: -; CDR3 length: 17; V gene: TRBV5-1; CDR3 protein: CASSLEGGSPSTDTQYF; CDR3 DNA: TGCGCCAGCAGCTTGGAGGGGGGGTCCCCTAGCACAGATACGCAGTATTTT
D gene: TRBD1; J gene: TRBJ1-6; clone size: -; CDR3 length: 17; V gene: TRBV5-1; CDR3 protein: CASSLNRRDRDNSPLHF; CDR3 DNA: TGCGCCAGCAGCTTGAACCGCCGGGACAGAGATAATTCACCCCTCCACTTT
D gene: TRBD2; J gene: TRBJ2-3; clone size: -; CDR3 length: 15; V gene: TRBV10-2; CDR3 protein: CASSGSGRGTDTQYF; CDR3 DNA: TGCGCCAGCAGTGGCAGCGGGAGGGGCACAGATACGCAGTATTTT
D gene: TRBD2; J gene: TRBJ2-3; clone size: -; CDR3 length: 10; V gene: TRBV30; CDR3 protein: CAWAGATQYF; CDR3 DNA: TGTGCCTGGGCGGGAGCTACGCAGTATTTT
D gene: TRBD1; J gene: TRBJ1-1; clone size: -; CDR3 length: 16; V gene: TRBV4-1; CDR3 protein: CASSQGTGGLDTEAFF; CDR3 DNA: TGCGCCAGCAGCCAGGGGACAGGGGGCTTGGACACTGAAGCTTTCTTT
D gene: -; J gene: TRBJ1-1; clone size: -; CDR3 length: 11; V gene: TRBV5-6; CDR3 protein: CASSRQVEAFF; CDR3 DNA: TGTGCCAGCAGCAGACAGGTTGAAGCTTTCTTT
D gene: TRBD2; J gene: TRBJ2-5; clone size: -; CDR3 length: 15; V gene: TRBV10-2; CDR3 protein: CASSGTSGPQETQYF; CDR3 DNA: TGCGCCAGCAGTGGGACTAGCGGGCCCCAAGAGACCCAGTACTTC
D gene: TRBD1; J gene: TRBJ1-6; clone size: few; CDR3 length: 16; V gene: TRBV27; CDR3 protein: CASSIRSGQGVSPLHF; CDR3 DNA: TGTGCCAGCAGTATTAGATCGGGACAGGGTGTATCACCCCTCCACTTT
D gene: -; J gene: TRBJ1-6; clone size: -; CDR3 length: 17; V gene: TRBV15; CDR3 protein: CATSRGEGRRENSPLHF; CDR3 DNA: TGTGCCACCAGCAGAGGGGAGGGACGGAGGGAGAATTCACCCCTCCACTTT
D gene: -; J gene: TRBJ2-5; clone size: -; CDR3 length: 12; V gene: TRBV30; CDR3 protein: CAWSVRRETQYF; CDR3 DNA: TGTGCCTGGAGTGTACGGCGGGAGACCCAGTACTTC
D gene: TRBD2; J gene: TRBJ2-3; clone size: -; CDR3 length: 16; V gene: TRBV28; CDR3 protein: CASPPGGTAGVDTQYF; CDR3 DNA: TGTGCCAGCCCGCCCGGGGGGACCGCGGGGGTAGATACGCAGTATTTT
D gene: -; J gene: TRBJ2-4; clone size: -; CDR3 length: 15; V gene: TRBV6-6; CDR3 protein: CASSYSSGRGDIQYF; CDR3 DNA: TGTGCCAGCAGTTACTCCAGCGGTCGGGGAGACATTCAGTACTTC
D gene: -; J gene: TRBJ2-7; clone size: -; CDR3 length: 16; V gene: TRBV20-1; CDR3 protein: CSASPGFGPNFYEQYF; CDR3 DNA: TGCAGTGCTAGTCCAGGGTTCGGCCCAAACTTCTACGAGCAGTACTTC
D gene: -; J gene: TRBJ2-5; clone size: -; CDR3 length: 11; V gene: TRBV25-1; CDR3 protein: CASSRGETQYF; CDR3 DNA: TGTGCCAGCAGCCGCGGGGAGACCCAGTACTTC
D gene: TRBD1; J gene: TRBJ2-7; clone size: -; CDR3 length: 15; V gene: TRBV28; CDR3 protein: CASNTGQGIIYEQYF; CDR3 DNA: TGTGCCAGCAACACGGGACAGGGGATTATCTACGAGCAGTACTTC